Here is one TCR beta chain with its context. The record originates from a study of blood T cell repertoires in COVID-19. The assay was immunoSEQ multiplex PCR, and TCRdb's table has in-frame clones only and misses some. The table shows about 340,000 clones, with about 90% occurring only once. The CDR3 spans 13 residues. Germline CDR1 and CDR2: MGHRA and YSYEKL. The V end lost 1 base, the J end lost 9 bases, and 10 bases lay between the germline ends. This chain connects TRBV4-1 to TRBJ2-1, with a possible D match to TRBD2 (6 bases). The sequence was collected from a woman between 18 and 30 years old who had recovered from COVID-19. The sample taken for sequencing was peripheral blood. The CDR3 region has the DNA TGCGCCAGCAGCCAAGTGGAGGGGAGTGAGCAGTTCTTC. The encoded protein is CASSQVEGSEQFF.